This TCR beta chain was recorded in a study of shared clonotypes between healthy human individuals. General study findings and limits: Clonotypes that were shared across a few donors made up around 5% of naive CD4 clonotypes.

V shed 2 bases and J shed 4 bases, with 13 bases lying between them. This CDR3 comprises 15 residues. Germline CDR1 and CDR2: SGHDT and YYEEEE. The assay was carried out at the deep level. TCRdb's copy holds only in-frame clones and misses some; the assay was immunoSEQ multiplex PCR. The sample contains about 2.1 million clones, around 93% of which appear only once. CD45RO-negative, CCR7-selected cells formed the naive CD8 fraction, which excluded terminally differentiated effector memory CD45RA+ cells. Regarding this clone: The antigen is not known.

The chain is built from TRBV5-6 and TRBJ1-3, with a possible D match to TRBD1 (5 bases). This TCR derives from a man aged 18 to 30 in good health. Some clones in this sample may be carry-over from other donors' samples. Sequenced material: naive CD8+ T cells from PBMCs. The CDR3 DNA reads as TGTGCCAGCAGCTTTGGAACAGGCGGGGGAAACACCATATATTTT. Protein sequence: CASSFGTGGGNTIYF.